The 17 T cell receptor beta chains listed next were all sequenced from one sample in a study of Tregs in tolerant kidney transplant recipients (dated by TCRdb to 2018 to 2020). Transplants used related donors with nonmyeloablative bone marrow transplantation; mixed chimerism was transient in the human trials. The library was obtained by the immunoSEQ multiplex PCR assay. TCRdb's version of the immuneACCESS table is confined to in-frame rearrangements and falls short of the full clone set. An unresolved V gene accounts for under half of the shortfall where checked; the remainder is of unknown origin. The data table for this sample lists about 31,000 clones. The leading ten clones occupy under 2% of the sample. The sequences come from CD4+ T cells from blood (PBMCs), collected 24 months after the transplant. The receptors were sampled from a human patient who received a combined kidney and bone marrow transplant. After a transplant, some T cells may be the graft donor's own cells.

With respect to this clone: The read is 3 residues too short to cover the CDR3 end, so that end is filled in from the germline J gene. The chain employs TRBV29-1 and TRBJ2-3, with D hard to call. Trimming pared 6 bases from V and 1 base from J, leaving 2 bases between. The CDR3 runs 10 residues. The germline V gene has CDR1 SQVTM and CDR2 ANQGSEA. The CDR3 spells CSVGTDTQYF. The CDR3 DNA, read in part, is TGCAGCGTCGGCACAGATACG.

Points on this clone: The sequence runs out 3 residues before the end of the CDR3; the remainder is reconstructed from the germline J gene. V gene TRBV10-2 combines with J gene TRBJ2-3; TRBD2 matches at 7 bases. Germline lookup yields CDR1 WSHSY and CDR2 SAAADI. The CDR3 contains 15 residues. The ends lost 5 bases at V and 6 bases at J; junction bases unmatched: 11. The covered CDR3 bases are TGCGCCAGCAGTCCAACTAGCGCGCGGGGGGATACG. Protein product: CASSPTSARGDT. The full-length CDR3 reads as CASSPTSARGDTQYF.

As regards this clone: The read ends 3 residues early relative to the CDR3; the germline J gene fills the gap. The chain has TRBV7-3 and TRBJ1-1; 8 bases match TRBD1. Losses at the gene ends were 5 bases for V and 3 bases for J; bases not matched to a gene: 5. In germline, CDR1 is SGHTA, CDR2 FQGTGA. This CDR3 contains 14 residues. CDR3 DNA (partial): TGTGCCAGCAGCGAACAGGGGGTTTACACTGAA. Amino acid sequence: CASSEQGVYTE. The whole CDR3 sequence is CASSEQGVYTEAFF.

Concerning this clone itself: The DNA ends 3 residues before the CDR3 does, and the rest of the CDR3 is filled in from the germline J gene. The V and J genes are TRBV2 and TRBJ1-5, with 7 bases fitting TRBD1. V gave up 5 bases and J gave up 4 bases; unmatched junction bases: 8. Looked up from germline, CDR1 is SNHLY and CDR2 is FYNNEI. The CDR3 has 15 amino acids. The CDR3 sequence: CASSKSGQLNQPQHF. CDR3 DNA, as far as it was read: TGTGCCAGCAGTAAATCGGGACAGCTAAATCAGCCC.

With regard to this clone: The CDR3 end falls 3 residues outside the read, so it is completed with the germline J gene. This chain uses TRBV18 with TRBJ2-7, with a possible D match to TRBD1 (5 bases). The germline gives CDR1 KGHSH, CDR2 LQKENI. The V and J ends lost 6 bases and 2 bases respectively, with 14 bases between them. This CDR3 has 14 amino acids. This CDR3 reads CASSPTGLPYEQYF. The CDR3 DNA, read in part, is TGTGCCAGCTCGCCCACAGGTCTCCCCTACGAG.

Comment on this clone: The read is 3 residues too short to cover the CDR3 end, so that end is filled in from the germline J gene. The chain uses TRBV2 and TRBJ1-1; weak D call: TRBD1 (5 bases). V gave up 3 bases and J gave up 7 bases, with 9 bases separating them. Per germline, CDR1 SNHLY and CDR2 FYNNEI. The CDR3 has 12 amino acids. The sequenced CDR3 bases are TGTGCCAGCAGTGACAGGGTGGGTGAA. Translating gives CASSDRVGE. Given in full, the CDR3 is CASSDRVGEAFF.

Notes on this clone: Sequencing ends 3 residues short of the CDR3 end; the germline J gene provides the rest. This sequence joins TRBV18 and TRBJ1-6; TRBD1 matches 7 bases. The CDR3 is 15 amino acids. J was trimmed by 6 bases and V by 1 base; bases with no gene match: 3. Germline values: CDR1 KGHSH, CDR2 LQKENI. CDR3 in amino acids: CASSPRGQINSPLHF. CDR3 DNA, as far as it was read: TGTGCCAGCTCACCACGGGGACAGATTAATTCACCC.

A word on this clone: Read coverage stops 3 residues before the CDR3 terminus; the germline J gene supplies the remainder. The rearrangement uses TRBV19 and TRBJ1-5; TRBD1 agrees at 7 bases. V lost 7 bases to trimming and J lost 0 bases; unmatched junction nucleotides: 9. CDR3 size: 16 residues. CDR1 is LNHDA and CDR2 is SQIVND in the germline V gene (reference sequence). Partial CDR3 DNA: TGTGCCAGTACCACCCCGACAGGGTATAGCAATCAGCCC. Translating it yields CASTTPTGYSNQP. The full CDR3 sequence reads CASTTPTGYSNQPQHF. Filled out from reference TRBV19 and TRBJ1-5, the complete variable domain reads DGGITQSPKYLFRKEGQNVTLSCEQNLNHDAMYWYRQDPGQGLRLIYYSQIVNDFQKGDIAEGYSVSREKKESFPLTVTSAQKNPTAFYLCASTTPTGYSNQPQHFGDGTRLSIL.

A remark on this clone: The read is 3 residues too short to cover the CDR3 end, so that end is filled in from the germline J gene. The chain combines TRBV6-2 or TRBV6-3 with TRBJ2-7; D possibly matches TRBD1 or TRBD2 (5 bases each). The CDR3 loop spans 12 amino acids. CDR1 and CDR2 (germline): MNHEY, SVGEGT. V lost 2 bases and J lost 5, with 7 bases in between. CDR3 in amino acids: CASSYRGDEQYF. The part of the CDR3 DNA that was read is TGTGCCAGCAGTTACAGGGGAGACGAG.

A note on this clone: The read comes to an end 3 residues before the CDR3 does, leaving the germline J gene to fill in the end. This rearrangement joins TRBV20-1 to TRBJ2-3; TRBD1 aligns across 7 bases. The CDR3 is 15 residues long. Per germline, CDR1 DFQATT and CDR2 SNEGSKA (reference sequence). Germline trimming cut 4 bases from V and 1 base from J; bases unmatched to any gene: 8. The CDR3 loop reads CSANTGVSGTDTQYF. The DNA read from the CDR3 is TGCAGTGCTAATACAGGGGTTTCGGGCACAGATACG.

Concerning this clone: The CDR3 end falls 3 residues outside the read, so it is completed with the germline J gene. This rearrangement joins TRBV5-1 to TRBJ2-6; 9 bases match TRBD1. This CDR3 region has 18 residues. Germline V gene lookup returns CDR1 SGHRS and CDR2 YFSETQ. The junction had 8 bases not matched to a gene; V was cut back by 4 bases and J by 0 bases. This CDR3 reads CASSQGQGLFSGANVLTF. Incomplete CDR3 DNA: TGCGCCAGCAGCCAGGGACAGGGCCTATTCTCTGGGGCCAACGTC.

On this clone: The sequence runs out 3 residues before the end of the CDR3; the remainder is reconstructed from the germline J gene. The chain is built from TRBV29-1 and TRBJ2-3, with D maybe TRBD2 (6 bases). The CDR3 is made up of 15 amino acids. In germline, CDR1 is SQVTM, CDR2 ANQGSEA. The V end lost 1 base, the J end lost 2 bases, and 13 bases lay between the germline ends. This chain's CDR3 is CSVEGGAAPTDTQYF. The part of the CDR3 DNA that was read is TGCAGCGTTGAAGGCGGGGCGGCCCCCACAGATACG.

About this clone itself: The sequence runs out 3 residues before the end of the CDR3; the remainder is reconstructed from the germline J gene. V and J are TRBV19 and TRBJ1-5; TRBD1 might be the D (6 bases). From germline, CDR1 is LNHDA and CDR2 SQIVND (reference sequence). This CDR3 spans 18 amino acids. V was clipped by 3 bases and J by 4 bases, with 22 bases between them. Partial CDR3 DNA: TGTGCCAGTAGTATGATACAGGGAGGAATAGGAGGGAATCAGCCC. It specifies CASSMIQGGIGGNQP. The whole CDR3 region reads CASSMIQGGIGGNQPQHF.

As concerns this clone: The read halts 3 residues ahead of the CDR3 end, with the missing end drawn from the germline J gene. The rearrangement links TRBV5-1 to TRBJ2-1; 11 bases line up with TRBD2. Unmatched junction bases numbered 4, after V lost 2 bases and J lost 3 bases. This CDR3 has 16 residues. Germline CDR1 SGHRS, CDR2 YFSETQ. The DNA read from the CDR3 is TGCGCCAGCAGCTTTACTAGCGGGAGCGACTACAATGAG. As protein: CASSFTSGSDYNE. The full CDR3 protein reads CASSFTSGSDYNEQFF. The full variable domain, its missing parts supplied by reference TRBV5-1 and TRBJ2-1, is KAGVTQTPRYLIKTRGQQVTLSCSPISGHRSVSWYQQTPGQGLQFLFEYFSETQRNKGNFPGRFSGRQFSNSRSEMNVSTLELGDSALYLCASSFTSGSDYNEQFFGPGTRLTVL.

As concerns this clone: The read terminates 3 residues before the CDR3 end, so the remaining end is supplied by the germline J gene. The chain links TRBV7-3 to TRBJ2-3, with 7 positions matching TRBD2. The trim removed 2 bases at V and 2 bases at J, leaving 7 bases unmatched. Germline V gene lookup returns CDR1 SGHTA and CDR2 FQGTGA. This CDR3 region has 16 residues. CDR3 amino acids: CASSLLGGRVTDTQYF. The sequenced part of the CDR3 DNA is TGTGCCAGCAGCTTACTGGGCGGGAGAGTCACAGATACG.

Worth noting for this clone: The read halts 3 residues ahead of the CDR3 end, with the missing end drawn from the germline J gene. The gene calls are TRBV10-2 and TRBJ2-4; D might be TRBD1 (6 bases). Deletions cut 6 bases from V and 3 bases from J, with 12 bases between. The CDR3 is made up of 14 amino acids. Looked up from germline, CDR1 is WSHSY and CDR2 is SAAADI. The DNA read from the CDR3 is TGCGCCAGCAGCCAAACAGGGATCAAAAACATT. Amino acid sequence: CASSQTGIKNI. The whole CDR3 sequence is CASSQTGIKNIQYF.

Note on this clone: The observed sequence ends 3 residues before the CDR3 terminus, with the missing tail filled in from the germline J gene. This chain uses TRBV7-2 with TRBJ2-7, with TRBD2 matching 9 bases. The trim removed 3 bases at V and 2 bases at J, leaving 2 bases unmatched. The germline CDR1 and CDR2 sequences are SGHTA and FQGNSA. This CDR3 has 14 residues. The CDR3 sequence: CASSFGGRAYEQYF. The CDR3 DNA, read in part, is TGTGCCAGCAGCTTTGGCGGGAGGGCCTACGAG.